This T cell receptor beta chain was sequenced for a study of blood T cell repertoires in COVID-19. Study summary: Acute and convalescent COVID-19 specimens originated in the United States, Italy and Spain. The cDNA or gDNA used as material had been derived from T cells, B-cell-depleted T cells, or PBMCs.

Seattle participants joined during active infection and were tracked over time. Germline assignment: CDR1 SGHVS and CDR2 FNYEAQ. This CDR3 is built from 16 residues. Trimming shortened V by 0 bases and J by 2 bases, and 14 bases separated the two germline ends. Using immunoSEQ multiplex PCR, the repertoire was profiled, and TCRdb retains in-frame clones only, with some absent. The data hold about 180,000 clones, with 81% observed a single time. This TCR derives from a woman of 80 years or more with COVID-19, enrolled during active disease. Sample: peripheral blood. The chain combines TRBV7-6 with TRBJ2-7, with D perhaps TRBD2 (6 bases). The CDR3, as DNA: TGTGCCAGCAGCTTAGCGGAGGGAGCATCGGCCTACGAGCAGTACTTC. Amino acid sequence: CASSLAEGASAYEQYF.